A selection of T cell receptor beta chains follows, all from one sample in a study of T cell responses to AZD1222 COVID-19 vaccine. TCRdb keeps only in-frame clones here, not all; method: immunoSEQ multiplex PCR. Among more than 95,000 clones listed, about 89% were seen once. Here the sequenced sample was peripheral blood, taken on day 0 of AZD1222 vaccination. These receptors came from an adult in good health. The CDR3 runs from the conserved cysteine through the conserved F or W. The D gene is left open where the match is weak. The size of a clone is reported for some rows only, either as once, few or many, or as a class for expanded clones.

NA | TRBJ2-7 | TRBV7-9 | TRBD1 | TGTGCCAGCAGCTTAGTACAGGGGAGCTCCTACGAGCAGTACTTC | CASSLVQGSSYEQYF
NA | TRBJ2-7 | TRBV3-1/TRBV3-2 | NA | TGTGCCAGCAGCGTAAACCGGGACTTCTCCTACGAGCAGTACTTC | CASSVNRDFSYEQYF
NA | TRBJ1-5 | TRBV3-1/TRBV3-2 | NA | TGTGCCAGCAGCCAAGAAGGGTGGGGGGGCAATCAGCCCCAGCATTTT | CASSQEGWGGNQPQHF
NA | TRBJ1-2 | TRBV6-6 | NA | TGTGCCAGCATCCCCCGGGACCCGGGCTATGGCTACACCTTC | CASIPRDPGYGYTF
NA | TRBJ2-3 | TRBV3-1/TRBV3-2 | TRBD2 | TGTGCCAGCAGCCACCCCGGGACTAGCTGGGATACGCAGTATTTT | CASSHPGTSWDTQYF
NA | TRBJ1-5 | TRBV4-1 | TRBD1 | TGCGCCAGCAGCCTTCGACAGGGGGAGTTTAATCAGCCCCAGCATTTT | CASSLRQGEFNQPQHF
NA | TRBJ1-2 | TRBV19 | TRBD1 | TGTGCCAGTAGTATGGACAGGGGAAGTGGCTACACCTTC | CASSMDRGSGYTF
NA | TRBJ2-5 | TRBV5-1 | NA | TGCGCCAGCAGCTTGGGGGCGGGTCACGAGACCCAGTACTTC | CASSLGAGHETQYF
NA | TRBJ1-6 | TRBV5-1 | NA | TGCGCCAGCAGCCTGGATGGGTTTCGGAATTCACCCCTCCACTTT | CASSLDGFRNSPLHF
NA | TRBJ2-1 | TRBV5-1 | TRBD2 | TGCGCCAGCAGCACGGGACTAGCGGGGGGACTGAGCTCCTACAATGAGCAGTTCTTC | CASSTGLAGGLSSYNEQFF
NA | TRBJ2-1 | TRBV20-1 | NA | TGCAGTGCTAGAGTTTACAATGAGCAGTTCTTC | CSARVYNEQFF
once | TRBJ1-2 | TRBV28 | NA | TGTGCCAGCAGTTTAGGGGAGAGGGGCTACACCTTC | CASSLGERGYTF
NA | TRBJ2-6 | TRBV19 | NA | TGTGCCGCAGGAGGAGTTCACTCTGGGGCCAACGTCCTGACTTTC | CAAGGVHSGANVLTF
NA | TRBJ2-7 | TRBV21-1 | NA | TGTGCCGGACCCAGGCAGACCAGGGACGAGCAGTACTTC | CAGPRQTRDEQYF
NA | TRBJ2-5 | TRBV6-5 | TRBD2 | TGTGCCAGCAGTCTCGGGAGGGCCAGAGAGACCCAGTACTTC | CASSLGRARETQYF
NA | TRBJ1-1 | TRBV18 | NA | TGTGCCAGCTCACCTGTCGGCGGGGCTGCTGAAGCTTTCTTT | CASSPVGGAAEAFF
NA | TRBJ2-7 | TRBV10-1 | TRBD1 | TGCGCCAGCACTCGACAGGGACAGTACTTC | CASTRQGQYF
NA | TRBJ2-5 | TRBV2 | NA | TGTGCCAGCAGTGAGCTCAGGCAGGGGACCCAGTACTTC | CASSELRQGTQYF
NA | TRBJ1-3 | TRBV30 | NA | TGTGCCTGGAGTCCTGGGGGAGGAAACACCATATATTTT | CAWSPGGGNTIYF
NA | TRBJ2-5 | TRBV19 | NA | TGTGCCAGTGGCGAGGGCTCCCAAGAGACCCAGTACTTC | CASGEGSQETQYF
NA | TRBJ1-5 | TRBV28 | TRBD1 | TGTGCCAGCAGTCCCGGGACAGGGGGCGCGAGGCCCCAGCATTTT | CASSPGTGGARPQHF
NA | TRBJ2-5 | TRBV10-1 | NA | TGCGCCAGCAGCCTGACTAGTGGAGAGACCCAGTACTTC | CASSLTSGETQYF
NA | TRBJ2-7 | TRBV30 | TRBD2 | TGTGCCTGGAATAGCGGGAGTCAATACGAGCAGTACTTC | CAWNSGSQYEQYF
NA | TRBJ1-5 | TRBV19 | NA | TGTGCCAGTAGTATTGCGGGGGATCAGCCCCAGCATTTT | CASSIAGDQPQHF
NA | TRBJ2-6 | TRBV4-1 | TRBD1 | TGCGCCAGCAGCCAAGTCCGGACAGGATTAAACTCTGGGGCCAACGTCCTGACTTTC | CASSQVRTGLNSGANVLTF
NA | TRBJ1-5 | TRBV6-5 | NA | TGTGCCAGCCACAGCCGATATAGCAATCAGCCCCAGCATTTT | CASHSRYSNQPQHF
NA | TRBJ1-6 | TRBV6-5 | NA | TGTGCCAGCAACCGGGACACCAATTCACCCCTCCACTTT | CASNRDTNSPLHF
NA | TRBJ1-3 | TRBV2 | NA | TGTGCCAGCAGTGGTACAGGGTTCTCTGGAAACACCATATATTTT | CASSGTGFSGNTIYF
NA | TRBJ1-2 | TRBV10-3 | NA | TGTGCCATCAGTGAGCCGAGAGAGTATGGCTACACCTTC | CAISEPREYGYTF
NA | TRBJ1-2 | TRBV5-4 | NA | TGTGCCAGCAGCCCAACAGACAGAATCTATGGCTACACCTTC | CASSPTDRIYGYTF
NA | TRBJ2-7 | TRBV18 | TRBD1 | TGTGCCAGCTCACGGGACAGGGGGCAGGACGAGCAGTACTTC | CASSRDRGQDEQYF
few | TRBJ2-1 | TRBV10-1 | TRBD2 | TGCGCCAGCAGTGACGGGACTACCTCCTACAATGAGCAGTTCTTC | CASSDGTTSYNEQFF
NA | TRBJ1-1 | TRBV5-1 | NA | TGCGCCAGCAGCTCCTTTACCGTGAACACTGAAGCTTTCTTT | CASSSFTVNTEAFF
NA | TRBJ1-6 | TRBV5-1 | TRBD1 | TGCGCCAGCAGCTGGGGGCCGACAGGGGATTTCTCCTATAATTCACCCCTCCACTTT | CASSWGPTGDFSYNSPLHF
NA | TRBJ1-4 | TRBV6-1 | NA | TGTGCCAGCAGTGCAGCCCGGGACGGTAATGAAAAACTGTTTTTT | CASSAARDGNEKLFF
NA | TRBJ2-2 | TRBV5-4 | TRBD2 | TGTGCCAGCAGCCCGGGGGGGCCGATCATTGGGGAGCTGTTTTTT | CASSPGGPIIGELFF
NA | TRBJ2-7 | TRBV29-1 | TRBD2 | TGCAGCGTTGACTCGCGGGAGGGCAGCGAGCAGTACTTC | CSVDSREGSEQYF
NA | TRBJ2-3 | TRBV2 | TRBD2 | TGTGCCGGATCAAGGACTAGCGGCACAGATACGCAGTATTTT | CAGSRTSGTDTQYF
once | TRBJ1-5 | TRBV4-1 | NA | TGCGCCAGCAGCCAAGAAGAACAAAGCAATCAGCCCCAGCATTTT | CASSQEEQSNQPQHF
once | TRBJ2-1 | TRBV4-1 | NA | TGCGCCAGCAGCCAAGACGGCTACGGACCCTACAATGAGCAGTTCTTC | CASSQDGYGPYNEQFF
NA | TRBJ1-2 | TRBV5-8 | TRBD1 | TGTGCCAGCAGCTTGTTAACCGCAGGGGGAAAGGGCTACACCTTC | CASSLLTAGGKGYTF
NA | TRBJ2-1 | TRBV28 | NA | TGTGCCAGCAGGATTAACGGAGGTTCCTACAATGAGCAGTTCTTC | CASRINGGSYNEQFF
NA | TRBJ2-1 | TRBV7-8 | TRBD2 | TGTGCCAGCAGCTTTCACTCGGGAGGCTCCTACAATGAGCAGTTCTTC | CASSFHSGGSYNEQFF
NA | TRBJ2-3 | TRBV5-1 | NA | TGCGCCAGCAGCTCGGGGGAGGTAGATACGCAGTATTTT | CASSSGEVDTQYF
NA | TRBJ2-1 | TRBV7-2 | TRBD1 | TGTGCCAGCAGCTCTCGCCCCCCGGGACAGGCCTACAATGAGCAGTTCTTC | CASSSRPPGQAYNEQFF
NA | TRBJ2-7 | TRBV28 | NA | TGTGCCAGCAGTGCGGACCTGGGACAAGAGTATGCCTACGAGCAGTACTTC | CASSADLGQEYAYEQYF
once | TRBJ2-1 | TRBV24-1 | TRBD1 | TGTGCCACCAGTGATTTCGGACAGGGGACCTACAATGAGCAGTTCTTC | CATSDFGQGTYNEQFF
NA | TRBJ1-2 | TRBV7-3 | TRBD1 | TGTGCCAGCAGCCCCTCGACAGGGACCCCTGATGGCTACACCTTC | CASSPSTGTPDGYTF
few | TRBJ1-5 | TRBV30 | NA | TGTGCCTGGACTATGGGGGGCAATCAGCCCCAGCATTTT | CAWTMGGNQPQHF
NA | TRBJ2-3 | TRBV15 | NA | TGTGCCACCAGCAGACGCCACGGGAGCACAGATACGCAGTATTTT | CATSRRHGSTDTQYF
NA | TRBJ2-1 | TRBV27 | NA | TGTGCCAGCAGTTTAGGTCCCGGATCCGCGGGATGGATGGATGAGCAGTTCTTC | CASSLGPGSAGWMDEQFF
NA | TRBJ2-1 | TRBV6-5 | NA | TGTGCCACCGGAGGGGGGAGTCGGAATGAGCAGTTCTTC | CATGGGSRNEQFF
NA | TRBJ1-5 | TRBV7-2 | NA | TGTGCCAGCAGCTTAGGGCCGTCCGGGCATCAGCCCCAGCATTTT | CASSLGPSGHQPQHF
NA | TRBJ2-1 | TRBV7-2 | TRBD2 | TGTGCCAGCGGTAGCGGGACCTCCTACAATGAGCAGTTCTTC | CASGSGTSYNEQFF
once | TRBJ1-4 | TRBV5-6 | NA | TGTGCCAGCGCGACGGGAAGCCGAAATGAAAAACTGTTTTTT | CASATGSRNEKLFF